Listed below are T cell receptor beta chains from one sample, sequenced in a study of cytomegalovirus exposure and HLA in healthy donors. Data came from immunoSEQ multiplex PCR; TCRdb stores just in-frame clones and leaves some out. The sample holds 180,000 or so clones, approximately 85% seen once. The sequenced sample consisted of PBMCs. The receptors here all came from a man between 18 and 29 years old in good health and CMV-seropositive. CDR3s include the opening cysteine and the closing phenylalanine or tryptophan. The order of the fields is D gene, V gene, clone size, J gene, CDR3 protein, CDR3 DNA. D genes are given only for firm matches. Rows give clone size only sometimes, using once, few, many, or a class for an expanded clone.

.	TRBV27	.	TRBJ1-5	CASSYGAHQPQHF	TGTGCCAGCAGTTATGGGGCCCATCAGCCCCAGCATTTT
.	TRBV4-3	.	TRBJ2-1	CASSQEPKSASDHNEQFF	TGCGCCAGCAGCCAAGAGCCAAAATCAGCTAGCGATCACAATGAGCAGTTCTTC
TRBD1	TRBV29-1	.	TRBJ1-1	CSVAQTGGAGEAFF	TGCAGCGTTGCCCAAACAGGGGGCGCAGGCGAAGCTTTCTTT
.	TRBV19	.	TRBJ2-2	CASSISVGSGELFF	TGTGCCAGTAGTATCTCCGTCGGGTCCGGGGAGCTGTTTTTT
.	TRBV30	.	TRBJ1-3	CAWSGTVNSGNTIYF	TGTGCCTGGAGTGGGACAGTCAACTCTGGAAACACCATATATTTT
TRBD1	TRBV7-6	.	TRBJ1-2	CASSRDIQGGPYGYTF	TGTGCCAGCAGCAGGGACATCCAAGGGGGCCCGTATGGCTACACCTTC
.	TRBV6-5	.	TRBJ2-3	CANSYSGQGPDTQYF	TGTGCCAACAGTTACTCCGGCCAGGGCCCAGATACGCAGTATTTT
.	TRBV27	.	TRBJ1-1	CASSITGWTEAFF	TGTGCCAGCAGTATCACAGGGTGGACTGAAGCTTTCTTT
.	TRBV19	few	TRBJ1-5	CASSRGRDQPQHF	TGTGCCAGTAGTAGGGGCCGGGATCAGCCCCAGCATTTT
TRBD2	TRBV7-2	.	TRBJ2-3	CATIAGGRRTQYF	TGTGCCACCATAGCGGGGGGACGACGTACGCAGTATTTT
TRBD2	TRBV25-1	.	TRBJ2-5	CASSEYWGEGETQYF	TGTGCCAGCAGTGAATATTGGGGGGAGGGAGAGACCCAGTACTTC
.	TRBV18	.	TRBJ1-1	CASSPYRDEAFF	TGTGCCAGCTCACCATACAGGGATGAAGCTTTCTTT
TRBD2	TRBV6-5	.	TRBJ2-3	CASSPGTSGGDTQYF	TGTGCCAGCAGCCCCGGGACTAGCGGGGGTGATACGCAGTATTTT
TRBD1	TRBV19	.	TRBJ1-4	CASSRTQGFNEKLFF	TGTGCCAGTAGTAGGACACAGGGGTTTAATGAAAAACTGTTTTTT
.	TRBV7-2	.	TRBJ1-4	CASSQGGLNEKLFF	TGTGCCAGCAGCCAGGGCGGACTAAATGAAAAACTGTTTTTT
TRBD1	TRBV10-1	.	TRBJ2-7	CASSEGTGETYEQYF	TGCGCCAGCAGTGAGGGGACAGGGGAGACCTACGAGCAGTACTTC
.	TRBV21-1	.	TRBJ2-2	CASSLAGEHTGELFF	TGTGCCAGCAGCCTAGCGGGGGAACACACCGGGGAGCTGTTTTTT
.	TRBV9	.	TRBJ2-3	CASSVGAGGPSTDTQYF	TGTGCCAGCAGCGTAGGCGCCGGAGGTCCTAGCACAGATACGCAGTATTTT
TRBD2	TRBV9	.	TRBJ2-3	CASSAPGLAGETQYF	TGTGCCAGCAGCGCTCCCGGACTAGCGGGGGAGACGCAGTATTTT
TRBD1	TRBV15	.	TRBJ2-4	CATSGTGVKNIQYF	TGTGCCACCAGCGGGACAGGGGTCAAAAACATTCAGTACTTC
TRBD2	TRBV15	.	TRBJ2-5	CATSRSLAVLQETQYF	TGTGCCACCAGCCGGTCCCTAGCGGTCCTCCAAGAGACCCAGTACTTC
TRBD1	TRBV11-2	.	TRBJ1-1	CASSLVGTGNTEAFF	TGTGCCAGCAGCTTAGTAGGGACAGGAAACACTGAAGCTTTCTTT
.	TRBV7-2	.	TRBJ1-1	CASSSQGGGTEAFF	TGTGCCAGCAGCTCACAGGGTGGTGGCACTGAAGCTTTCTTT
.	TRBV5-4	.	TRBJ2-2	CASSFDSNTGELFF	TGTGCCAGCAGCTTCGACTCGAACACCGGGGAGCTGTTTTTT
.	TRBV29-1	few	TRBJ2-7	CSVESQANYEQYF	TGCAGCGTTGAGTCCCAGGCGAACTACGAGCAGTACTTC
TRBD1	TRBV2	.	TRBJ1-5	CASRRPGQGALNNQPQHF	TGTGCCAGCAGGCGCCCGGGACAGGGGGCGTTAAACAATCAGCCCCAGCATTTT
TRBD1	TRBV5-1	.	TRBJ1-1	CASSWGGQGVSEAFF	TGCGCCAGCAGCTGGGGGGGACAGGGGGTCTCTGAAGCTTTCTTT
TRBD2	TRBV7-9	.	TRBJ2-5	CASSLMLAGASETQYF	TGTGCCAGCAGCTTAATGCTAGCGGGGGCTTCGGAGACCCAGTACTTC
.	TRBV30	.	TRBJ1-3	CAAGVSGNTIYF	TGTGCCGCCGGGGTCTCTGGAAACACCATATATTTT
TRBD1	TRBV6-5	.	TRBJ1-1	CASRQGARNTEAFF	TGTGCCAGCAGACAGGGGGCGCGCAACACTGAAGCTTTCTTT
.	TRBV6-5	few	TRBJ1-1	CASSKRVPGTEAFF	TGTGCCAGCAGTAAGCGGGTCCCTGGCACTGAAGCTTTCTTT
.	TRBV6-4	few	TRBJ1-1	CASSDPDYRETEAFF	TGTGCCAGCAGTGACCCAGACTACAGGGAGACTGAAGCTTTCTTT
TRBD1	TRBV5-6	.	TRBJ2-7	CASSLAGQGNHEQYF	TGTGCCAGCAGCTTGGCGGGACAGGGGAACCACGAGCAGTACTTC
TRBD2	TRBV7-6	.	TRBJ2-1	CASSLERAGEGYNEQFF	TGTGCCAGCAGCTTAGAAAGGGCGGGGGAAGGATACAATGAGCAGTTCTTC
TRBD1	TRBV7-2	.	TRBJ1-3	CASSPEGQGITGNTIYF	TGTGCCAGCAGCCCGGAGGGACAGGGGATAACTGGAAACACCATATATTTT
.	TRBV7-6	.	TRBJ1-3	CASTPGQGNTIYF	TGTGCCAGCACCCCTGGGCAGGGAAACACCATATATTTT
.	TRBV6-5	.	TRBJ2-3	CASSSTRVGTDTQYF	TGTGCCAGCAGTTCCACCAGGGTGGGCACAGATACGCAGTATTTT
TRBD1	TRBV5-3	.	TRBJ1-5	CARSFCDRGNSNQPQHF	TGTGCCAGAAGCTTCTGTGACAGGGGGAATAGCAATCAGCCCCAGCATTTT
TRBD2	TRBV30	once	TRBJ2-5	CAWSVILAGGAQYF	TGTGCCTGGAGTGTAATCCTAGCGGGGGGAGCTCAGTACTTC
TRBD1	TRBV7-2	.	TRBJ2-3	CASSLQGSDTQYF	TGTGCCAGCAGCCTACAGGGGTCAGATACGCAGTATTTT
.	TRBV7-2	.	TRBJ1-4	CASSLAGGNEKLFF	TGTGCCAGCAGCTTAGCCGGAGGTAATGAAAAACTGTTTTTT
.	TRBV4-1	.	TRBJ1-2	CASSHPRAESVYGYTF	TGCGCCAGCAGCCACCCCAGGGCAGAATCGGTTTATGGCTACACCTTC
TRBD1	TRBV6-5	.	TRBJ1-4	CASSSSGQLRKLFF	TGTGCCAGCAGTTCGTCGGGACAGTTACGAAAACTGTTTTTT
.	TRBV14	few	TRBJ2-1	CASSQAAGANNEQFF	TGTGCCAGCAGCCAAGCGGCGGGGGCCAACAATGAGCAGTTCTTC
TRBD1	TRBV5-6	few	TRBJ1-1	CASSLDRDTEAFF	TGTGCCAGCAGCCTAGACAGGGACACTGAAGCTTTCTTT
.	TRBV18	.	TRBJ2-1	CASSPFPEHEQFF	TGTGCCAGCTCACCGTTTCCGGAGCATGAGCAGTTCTTC
.	TRBV7-2	once	TRBJ1-5	CASSLMGAQPQHF	TGTGCCAGCAGCTTAATGGGGGCTCAGCCCCAGCATTTT
.	TRBV27	once	TRBJ2-7	CASSLGRGVYEQYF	TGTGCCAGCAGTTTAGGCAGGGGAGTGTACGAGCAGTACTTC
.	TRBV27	.	TRBJ2-1	CASSEGGSYNEQFF	TGTGCCAGCAGTGAAGGGGGCTCCTACAATGAGCAGTTCTTC
TRBD1	TRBV5-1	.	TRBJ1-2	CASSHDRAEYGYTF	TGCGCCAGCAGCCATGACAGGGCCGAGTATGGCTACACCTTC